This T cell receptor (beta chain) was retrieved from a study of T cell changes during pregnancy in multiple sclerosis. Assay used: immunoSEQ multiplex PCR; TCRdb lists only in-frame clones, some missing. The repertoire holds 65,000 to 70,000 clones, with more than 90% as singletons. V dropped 6 bases and J dropped 5 bases, with 11 bases sitting between them. Germline V gene data show CDR1 as MNHEY and CDR2 as SVGAGI. The CDR3 contains 13 residues. This chain links TRBV6-5 with TRBJ1-5; D uncertain. The sequencing here drew on peripheral blood, taken in the first trimester of pregnancy. This clonotype was obtained from a female donor with multiple sclerosis, enrolled in a pregnancy study. The CDR3 region has the DNA TGTGCCAGCAGAGTGGCGGGTGATCAGCCCCAGCATTTT. Residues: CASRVAGDQPQHF.